The rows below give T cell receptor beta chains drawn from one sample of a study of T-cell memory formation after mild COVID-19. TCRdb ran MiXCR on the 5' RACE reads and lists one entry per CDR3 protein. The sample yields approximately 300,000 distinct CDR3 sequences, 7.5% to 9.5% seen once. What was sequenced was PBMCs or a T cell subset sorted from them (not recorded which). The receptors originated from a man younger than 35 who had mild COVID-19 (a few samples of this study predate the infection). Cell type and time point are not known. Each CDR3 is given with its conserved first and last residue. Fields, in order: J gene, V gene, clone size, D gene, CDR3 protein, CDR3 DNA. D genes are given only for firm matches. Rows give clone size only sometimes, using once, few, many, or a class for an expanded clone.

j_gene: TRBJ2-7; v_gene: TRBV7-3; abundance: once; d_gene: NA; CDR3aa: CASSAGHTYEQYF; CDR3nt: TGTGCCAGCAGCGCGGGACACACCTACGAGCAGTACTTC
j_gene: TRBJ2-3; v_gene: TRBV12-3/TRBV12-4; abundance: few; d_gene: TRBD1; CDR3aa: CASSLWTGMADTQYF; CDR3nt: TGTGCCAGCAGCCTCTGGACAGGGATGGCAGATACGCAGTATTTT
j_gene: TRBJ1-2; v_gene: TRBV5-1; abundance: NA; d_gene: NA; CDR3aa: CASSLVAGAKGYTF; CDR3nt: TGCGCCAGCAGCTTGGTCGCCGGGGCTAAAGGATACACCTTC
j_gene: TRBJ1-2; v_gene: TRBV7-9; abundance: few; d_gene: NA; CDR3aa: CASISESMGGYTF; CDR3nt: TGTGCCAGCATTTCCGAGAGCATGGGGGGCTACACCTTC
j_gene: TRBJ2-7; v_gene: TRBV7-6; abundance: NA; d_gene: NA; CDR3aa: CASSPAGQSYEQYF; CDR3nt: TGTGCCAGCAGCCCCGCGGGACAGAGCTACGAGCAGTACTTC
j_gene: TRBJ1-5; v_gene: TRBV2; abundance: NA; d_gene: TRBD1; CDR3aa: CASSEQGGGNQPQHF; CDR3nt: TGTGCCAGCAGTGAACAGGGGGGTGGCAATCAGCCCCAGCATTTT
j_gene: TRBJ1-2; v_gene: TRBV20-1; abundance: many; d_gene: NA; CDR3aa: CSASKGDGYTF; CDR3nt: TGCAGTGCTAGTAAAGGGGATGGCTACACCTTC
j_gene: TRBJ2-1; v_gene: TRBV20-1; abundance: NA; d_gene: TRBD2; CDR3aa: CSASSLAGYNEQFF; CDR3nt: TGCAGTGCTAGCTCGCTAGCGGGGTACAATGAGCAGTTCTTC
j_gene: TRBJ1-2; v_gene: TRBV5-1; abundance: NA; d_gene: TRBD1; CDR3aa: CASSPQGGSYGYTF; CDR3nt: TGCGCCAGCAGCCCGCAGGGGGGTAGCTATGGCTACACCTTC
j_gene: TRBJ1-5; v_gene: TRBV30; abundance: NA; d_gene: NA; CDR3aa: CAWSKGDFQPQHF; CDR3nt: TGTGCCTGGAGCAAGGGGGATTTCCAGCCCCAGCATTTT
j_gene: TRBJ2-6; v_gene: TRBV30; abundance: many; d_gene: NA; CDR3aa: CAWSESLITSGANVLTF; CDR3nt: TGTGCCTGGAGTGAGTCCTTAATTACCTCTGGGGCCAACGTCCTGACTTTC
j_gene: TRBJ2-1; v_gene: TRBV10-1; abundance: NA; d_gene: TRBD2; CDR3aa: CATTPGGGFNEQFF; CDR3nt: TGCGCCACGACGCCCGGGGGGGGCTTCAATGAGCAGTTCTTC
j_gene: TRBJ2-5; v_gene: TRBV2; abundance: NA; d_gene: NA; CDR3aa: CASSEGQRETQYF; CDR3nt: TGTGCCAGCAGTGAAGGGCAGAGAGAGACCCAGTACTTC
j_gene: TRBJ1-1; v_gene: TRBV5-1; abundance: NA; d_gene: TRBD1; CDR3aa: CASSRTGMGNMNTEAFF; CDR3nt: TGCGCCAGCAGCAGGACAGGGATGGGGAATATGAACACTGAAGCTTTCTTT
j_gene: TRBJ1-6; v_gene: TRBV20-1; abundance: few; d_gene: TRBD1; CDR3aa: CSARDPGQGRGTYNSPLHF; CDR3nt: TGCAGTGCTAGAGATCCGGGACAGGGAAGGGGCACTTATAATTCACCCCTCCACTTT
j_gene: TRBJ2-2; v_gene: TRBV29-1; abundance: NA; d_gene: NA; CDR3aa: CSVGRGGESGELFF; CDR3nt: TGCAGCGTCGGTAGGGGGGGGGAGTCCGGGGAGCTGTTTTTT
j_gene: TRBJ2-7; v_gene: TRBV7-2; abundance: NA; d_gene: TRBD2; CDR3aa: CASSLGRLAGSYEQYF; CDR3nt: TGTGCCAGCAGCTTAGGTCGACTAGCGGGGTCCTACGAGCAGTACTTC
j_gene: TRBJ2-4; v_gene: TRBV12-3/TRBV12-4; abundance: many; d_gene: NA; CDR3aa: CASRAKNIQYF; CDR3nt: TGTGCCAGCAGGGCCAAAAACATTCAGTACTTC
j_gene: TRBJ1-1; v_gene: TRBV10-2; abundance: NA; d_gene: TRBD1; CDR3aa: CASSPGTGRGMNTEAFF; CDR3nt: TGCGCCAGCAGTCCCGGGACAGGGAGAGGAATGAACACTGAAGCTTTCTTT
j_gene: TRBJ2-7; v_gene: TRBV7-2; abundance: many; d_gene: NA; CDR3aa: CASTLYSSYEQYF; CDR3nt: TGTGCCAGCACCCTTTATAGCTCCTACGAGCAGTACTTC
j_gene: TRBJ2-5; v_gene: TRBV9; abundance: NA; d_gene: NA; CDR3aa: CASSPRARVETQYF; CDR3nt: TGTGCCAGCAGCCCCCGAGCGCGGGTGGAGACCCAGTACTTC
j_gene: TRBJ2-5; v_gene: TRBV20-1; abundance: few; d_gene: TRBD2; CDR3aa: CSARSAGGQTQYF; CDR3nt: TGCAGTGCTAGATCTGCGGGGGGGCAAACCCAGTACTTC
j_gene: TRBJ1-5; v_gene: TRBV27; abundance: few; d_gene: TRBD1; CDR3aa: CASRSQGAGNQPQHF; CDR3nt: TGTGCCAGCCGGTCTCAGGGGGCGGGCAATCAGCCCCAGCATTTT
j_gene: TRBJ2-3; v_gene: TRBV12-3/TRBV12-4; abundance: few; d_gene: TRBD2; CDR3aa: CASSRREEDTQYF; CDR3nt: TGTGCCAGCAGTCGTCGGGAGGAAGATACGCAGTATTTT
j_gene: TRBJ2-5; v_gene: TRBV12-3/TRBV12-4; abundance: many; d_gene: TRBD2; CDR3aa: CASSSQAGGLETQYF; CDR3nt: TGTGCCAGCAGTTCCCAGGCGGGGGGCTTAGAGACCCAGTACTTC
j_gene: TRBJ2-5; v_gene: TRBV7-9; abundance: NA; d_gene: NA; CDR3aa: CASSLEGAGETQYF; CDR3nt: TGTGCCAGCAGCTTAGAAGGGGCTGGGGAGACCCAGTACTTC
j_gene: TRBJ2-3; v_gene: TRBV10-1; abundance: few; d_gene: TRBD2; CDR3aa: CASSESAGGPSTDTQYF; CDR3nt: TGCGCCAGCAGTGAGTCAGCGGGGGGGCCTAGCACAGATACGCAGTATTTT
j_gene: TRBJ1-6; v_gene: TRBV20-1; abundance: few; d_gene: NA; CDR3aa: CSARVGAHNSPLHF; CDR3nt: TGCAGTGCTAGAGTGGGGGCTCATAATTCACCCCTCCACTTT
j_gene: TRBJ2-5; v_gene: TRBV5-1; abundance: few; d_gene: NA; CDR3aa: CASRQSLQETQYF; CDR3nt: TGCGCCAGTAGACAGTCACTCCAAGAGACCCAGTACTTC
j_gene: TRBJ2-1; v_gene: TRBV4-2; abundance: many; d_gene: TRBD2; CDR3aa: CASSQLAGGSYNEQFF; CDR3nt: TGTGCCAGCAGCCAACTAGCGGGGGGCTCCTACAATGAGCAGTTCTTC
j_gene: TRBJ2-3; v_gene: TRBV5-1; abundance: many; d_gene: NA; CDR3aa: CASSSPEGAGDTQYF; CDR3nt: TGCGCCAGCAGCTCCCCCGAGGGGGCGGGGGATACGCAGTATTTT
j_gene: TRBJ2-2; v_gene: TRBV12-3/TRBV12-4; abundance: NA; d_gene: TRBD1; CDR3aa: CASTKNRGHTGELFF; CDR3nt: TGTGCCAGCACCAAAAACAGGGGGCACACCGGGGAGCTGTTTTTT
j_gene: TRBJ2-2; v_gene: TRBV29-1; abundance: many; d_gene: NA; CDR3aa: CSAEGVWAGELFF; CDR3nt: TGCAGCGCCGAAGGGGTCTGGGCCGGGGAGCTGTTTTTT
j_gene: TRBJ1-6; v_gene: TRBV12-3/TRBV12-4; abundance: many; d_gene: TRBD1; CDR3aa: CASSLGTGTPLHF; CDR3nt: TGTGCCAGCAGTTTAGGGACAGGGACACCCCTCCACTTT
j_gene: TRBJ1-1; v_gene: TRBV27; abundance: few; d_gene: NA; CDR3aa: CASSFLLANTEAFF; CDR3nt: TGTGCCAGCAGTTTTCTATTGGCGAACACTGAAGCTTTCTTT
j_gene: TRBJ2-5; v_gene: TRBV4-3; abundance: many; d_gene: NA; CDR3aa: CASSQDRGRATQYF; CDR3nt: TGCGCCAGCAGCCAAGATAGGGGAAGGGCGACCCAGTACTTC
j_gene: TRBJ2-3; v_gene: TRBV27; abundance: NA; d_gene: TRBD2; CDR3aa: CASSLLTSGGGPRTDTQYF; CDR3nt: TGTGCCAGCAGTTTGCTGACTAGCGGGGGGGGTCCTCGCACAGATACGCAGTATTTT
j_gene: TRBJ2-1; v_gene: TRBV6-5; abundance: NA; d_gene: TRBD1; CDR3aa: CASRVDRVDNEQFF; CDR3nt: TGTGCCAGCAGGGTGGACAGGGTGGACAATGAGCAGTTCTTC
j_gene: TRBJ2-3; v_gene: TRBV7-2; abundance: few; d_gene: NA; CDR3aa: CASSLAGVTSADTQYF; CDR3nt: TGTGCCAGCAGCTTAGCGGGGGTAACTTCCGCAGATACGCAGTATTTT
j_gene: TRBJ1-1; v_gene: TRBV7-2; abundance: NA; d_gene: NA; CDR3aa: CASSLALGGMNTEAFF; CDR3nt: TGTGCCAGCAGCTTAGCGCTCGGGGGCATGAACACTGAAGCTTTCTTT
j_gene: TRBJ2-7; v_gene: TRBV6-1; abundance: few; d_gene: TRBD1; CDR3aa: CASSEAGTGIYEQYF; CDR3nt: TGTGCCAGCAGTGAAGCCGGGACAGGGATCTACGAGCAGTACTTC
j_gene: TRBJ2-7; v_gene: TRBV20-1; abundance: few; d_gene: TRBD2; CDR3aa: CSAKSPSGGVYEQYF; CDR3nt: TGCAGTGCAAAAAGCCCCAGCGGGGGGGTTTACGAGCAGTACTTC